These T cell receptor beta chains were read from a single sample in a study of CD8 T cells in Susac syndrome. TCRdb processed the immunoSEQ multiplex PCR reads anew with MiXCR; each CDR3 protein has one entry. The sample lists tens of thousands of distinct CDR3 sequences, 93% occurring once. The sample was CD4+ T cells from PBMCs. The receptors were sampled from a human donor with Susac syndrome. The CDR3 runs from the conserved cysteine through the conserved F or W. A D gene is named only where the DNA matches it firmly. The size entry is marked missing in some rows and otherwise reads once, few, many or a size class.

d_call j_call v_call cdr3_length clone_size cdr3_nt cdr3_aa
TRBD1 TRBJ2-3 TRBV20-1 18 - TGCAGTGCTAGCGGACAGGGGACCAACCGGGGGCGCACAGATACGCAGTATTTT CSASGQGTNRGRTDTQYF
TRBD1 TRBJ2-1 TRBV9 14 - TGTGCCAGCAGCGTAGGGACAGGTGTCGGTGAGCAGTTCTTC CASSVGTGVGEQFF
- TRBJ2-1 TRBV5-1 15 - TGCGCCAGCAGTTCTGCGGCCAGAAGAGTGGATGAGCAGTTCTTC CASSSAARRVDEQFF
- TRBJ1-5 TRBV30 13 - TGTGCCTGGAGTGAGGGACTCGATCAGCCCCAGCATTTT CAWSEGLDQPQHF
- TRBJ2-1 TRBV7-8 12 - TGTGCCAGCAGCTTGAACGGGTGGGGGCAGTTCTTC CASSLNGWGQFF
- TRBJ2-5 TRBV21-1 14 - TGTGCCAGCAGCAGGTGGGGAGAGGAAGAGACCCAGTACTTC CASSRWGEEETQYF
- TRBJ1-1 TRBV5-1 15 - TGCGCCAGCAGCTTGGAGGGGCAGAGGAACACTGAAGCTTTCTTT CASSLEGQRNTEAFF
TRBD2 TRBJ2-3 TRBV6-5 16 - TGTGCCAGCAGTTACTGGCTAGCGGGCTCGACAGATACGCAGTATTTT CASSYWLAGSTDTQYF
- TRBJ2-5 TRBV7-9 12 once TGTGCCAGCAGCGGTGACTTGGAGACCCAGTACTTC CASSGDLETQYF
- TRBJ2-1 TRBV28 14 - TGTGCCAGCAGTTCGCTAGTCGTGGCCCATGAGCAGTTCTTC CASSSLVVAHEQFF
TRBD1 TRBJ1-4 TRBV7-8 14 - TGTGCCAGCAGCCCGAGACAGGGCAAAGGAGAACTGTTTTTT CASSPRQGKGELFF
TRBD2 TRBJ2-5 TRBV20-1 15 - TGCAGTGCCACCTTTGGAGCGGGAGGGGTAGAGACCCAGTACTTC CSATFGAGGVETQYF
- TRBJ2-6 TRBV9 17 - TGTGCCAGCCACGCAATGTTCAAACAAAGTCGGGCCAACGTCCTGACTTTC CASHAMFKQSRANVLTF
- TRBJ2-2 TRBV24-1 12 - TGTGCCACCAGTGATCTCAATGGGGAGCTGTTTTTT CATSDLNGELFF
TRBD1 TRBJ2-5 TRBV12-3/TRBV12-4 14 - TGTGCCAGCAGTTCTCAGACAGGGTCGGAGACCCAGTACTTC CASSSQTGSETQYF
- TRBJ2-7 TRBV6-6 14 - TGTGCCAGCAGTTACGGGGGGACGACCTACGAGCAGTACTTC CASSYGGTTYEQYF
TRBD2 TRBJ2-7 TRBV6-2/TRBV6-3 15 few TGTGCCAGACTGAGCTGCGGGGGGATCTCCTACGAGCAGTACTTC CARLSCGGISYEQYF
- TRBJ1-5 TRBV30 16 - TGTGCCTGGATCCTTTCCCCGCGGAATAGCAATCAGCCCCAGCATTTT CAWILSPRNSNQPQHF
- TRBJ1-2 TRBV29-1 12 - TGCAGCGTGGATCGAGCGGGCTATGGCTACACCTTC CSVDRAGYGYTF
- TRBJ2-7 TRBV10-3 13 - TGTGCCATCAGTGAGACAGGGTTTGGCGAGCAGTACTTC CAISETGFGEQYF
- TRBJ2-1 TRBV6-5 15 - TGTGCCAGCAGTTACTCCGGGGGGCCGTACAATGAGCAGTTCTTC CASSYSGGPYNEQFF
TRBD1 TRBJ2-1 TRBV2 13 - TGTGCCAGCAGTGGGGACAGCTACAATGAGCAGTTCTTC CASSGDSYNEQFF
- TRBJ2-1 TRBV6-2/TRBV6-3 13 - TGTGCCAGCAGTTCTAATAGTCGGGGAGAGCAGTTCTTC CASSSNSRGEQFF
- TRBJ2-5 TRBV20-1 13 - TGCAGTGCTAGCGGGAGCGCCTTGGAGACCCAGTACTTC CSASGSALETQYF
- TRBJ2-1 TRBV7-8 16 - TGTGCCAGCAGCTCTTCCCTAATGAGAAGGGGCGGAGAGCAGTTCTTC CASSSSLMRRGGEQFF
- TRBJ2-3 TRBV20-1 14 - TGCAGTGCTAGTTCCGGGACTGCATTTAATACGCAGTATTTT CSASSGTAFNTQYF
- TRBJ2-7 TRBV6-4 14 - TGTGCCAGCATTACTTCGGACAACTCCTACGAGCAGTACTTC CASITSDNSYEQYF
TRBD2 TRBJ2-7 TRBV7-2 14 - TGTGCCAGCAGCCAGGTGCGGGGGTCCTACGAGCAGTACTTC CASSQVRGSYEQYF
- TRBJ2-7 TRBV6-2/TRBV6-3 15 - TGTGCCAGCAGTTACTCGGGTGCGAAAAACTACGAGCAGTACTTC CASSYSGAKNYEQYF
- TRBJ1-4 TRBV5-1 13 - TGCGCCAGCAGTAGGGTGGTAAATGAAAAACTGTTTTTT CASSRVVNEKLFF
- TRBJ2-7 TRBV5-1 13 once TGCGCCAGCAGCTTGGATAGGGTGCGCGAGCAGTACTTC CASSLDRVREQYF
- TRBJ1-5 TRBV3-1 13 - TGTGCCAGCAGCCAAGAATTACTGCCGCCCCAGCATTTT CASSQELLPPQHF
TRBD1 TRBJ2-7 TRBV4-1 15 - TGCGCCAGCAGCGACAGGGACAGGGGCTCCTACGAGCAGTACTTC CASSDRDRGSYEQYF
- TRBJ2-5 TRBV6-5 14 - TGTGCCAGCAGTCTTGACAGGTCACGGCGGACCCAGTACTTC CASSLDRSRRTQYF
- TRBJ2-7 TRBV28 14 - TGTGCCAGCAGCGACATACGGGAAGTCGACGAGCAGTACTTC CASSDIREVDEQYF
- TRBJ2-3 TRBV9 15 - TGTGCCAGCAGCGTAGTGGCGGGGCGCACAGATACGCAGTATTTT CASSVVAGRTDTQYF
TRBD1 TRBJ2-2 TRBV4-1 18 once TGCGCCAGCAGCCAGCTTTCCTGGGGGACAGGAAACACCGGGGAGCTGTTTTTT CASSQLSWGTGNTGELFF
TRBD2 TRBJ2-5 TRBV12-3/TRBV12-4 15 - TGTGCCAGCAGTAGACTAGCGGGGACCTCCGGGACCCAGTACTTC CASSRLAGTSGTQYF
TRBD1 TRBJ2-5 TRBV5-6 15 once TGTGCCAGCAGCTTGAGACAGGGTACTCTAAAGACCCAGTACTTC CASSLRQGTLKTQYF
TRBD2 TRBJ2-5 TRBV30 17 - TGTGCCTGGAGACATGCCCCACGGACTAGCGGGGAGGAGACCCAGTACTTC CAWRHAPRTSGEETQYF
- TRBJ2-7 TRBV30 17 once TGTGCCTGGAGTGTGGCAGGGGGCTGGACTAGCGTCTACGAGCAGTACTTC CAWSVAGGWTSVYEQYF
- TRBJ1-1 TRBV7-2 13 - TGTGCCAGCAGCTTATTGGGTCACACTGAAGCTTTCTTT CASSLLGHTEAFF
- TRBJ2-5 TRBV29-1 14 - TGCAGCGCCAAGAAAGGGGCGGGCGGGGAGACCCAGTACTTC CSAKKGAGGETQYF
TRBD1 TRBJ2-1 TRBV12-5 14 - TGTGCTAGTGGTTCGGGACAGGGTCGTGGTGAGCAGTTCTTC CASGSGQGRGEQFF
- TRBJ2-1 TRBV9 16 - TGTGCCAGCAGCGTAGGGGGTACGATCACCTACAATGAGCAGTTCTTC CASSVGGTITYNEQFF
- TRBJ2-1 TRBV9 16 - TGTGCCAGCAGCGTAACTCCCGGCGAGCCCTACAATGAGCAGTTCTTC CASSVTPGEPYNEQFF
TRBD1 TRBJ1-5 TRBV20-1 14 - TGCAGTGCTAGAAAGGACAGGGGCAATCAGCCCCAGCATTTT CSARKDRGNQPQHF
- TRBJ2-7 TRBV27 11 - TGTGCCAGCAACCGCGGCGGGGAGCAGTACTTC CASNRGGEQYF
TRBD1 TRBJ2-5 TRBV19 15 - TGTGCCAGTAGGCCTTTACAGGGGGGTTGGGAGACCCAGTACTTC CASRPLQGGWETQYF
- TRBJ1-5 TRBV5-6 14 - TGTGCCAGCAGCTTAGTAGGGAGCAGTCAGCCCCAGCATTTT CASSLVGSSQPQHF
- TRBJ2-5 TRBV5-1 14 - TGCGCCAGCAGTCCCGAGGGATACCAAGACACCCAGTACTTC CASSPEGYQDTQYF
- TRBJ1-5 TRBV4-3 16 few TGCGCCAGCAGCCAAGAGGGGTCGGAAGCGAATCAGCCCCAGCATTTT CASSQEGSEANQPQHF
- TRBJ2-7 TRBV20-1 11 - TGCAGTGCTCGGGCCACCTACGAGCAGTACTTC CSARATYEQYF
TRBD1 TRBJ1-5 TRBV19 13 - TGTGCCAGTACTGACAGGGTCGATCAGCCCCAGCATTTT CASTDRVDQPQHF
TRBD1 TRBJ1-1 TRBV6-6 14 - TGTGCCAGCAGTCCCAGACAGGGTGGCACTGAAGCTTTCTTT CASSPRQGGTEAFF
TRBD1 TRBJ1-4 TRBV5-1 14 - TGCGCCAGCAGCTTGAGGACAGGGGTTGAAAAACTGTTTTTT CASSLRTGVEKLFF
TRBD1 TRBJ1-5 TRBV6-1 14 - TGTGCCAGCAGTGTTGACAGGGGTAGTCAGCCCCAGCATTTT CASSVDRGSQPQHF
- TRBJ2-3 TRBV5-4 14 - TGTGCCAGCAGCTCCTCACAGGGCACAGATACGCAGTATTTT CASSSSQGTDTQYF
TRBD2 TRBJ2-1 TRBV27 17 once TGTGCCAGCACCACGGACAGGGTAGCTAGCGGGAGGAATGAGCAGTTCTTC CASTTDRVASGRNEQFF
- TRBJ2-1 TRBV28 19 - TGTGCCAGCAGTTTTCAGGGGGCCAATAGCGGGAGCTCCTACAATGAGCAGTTCTTC CASSFQGANSGSSYNEQFF